A selection of T cell receptor beta chains follows, all from one sample in a study of blood T cell repertoires in COVID-19. Data came from immunoSEQ multiplex PCR; TCRdb stores just in-frame clones and leaves some out. This table holds around 300,000 clones, 80% to 90% found once. The sample comprised PBMCs or T cells enriched from blood (not recorded which). The receptors originated from a young woman who had recovered from COVID-19. Each CDR3 is given with its conserved first and last residue. A D gene is named only where the DNA matches it firmly. Part of the rows lack a size; the others show once, few, many or a class for expanded clones.

TRBJ2-7,TRBV10-3,few,-,TGTGCCATCAGAGTGGACAGCGGCTCCTACGAGCAGTACTTC,CAIRVDSGSYEQYF
TRBJ2-6,TRBV29-1,-,-,TGCAGCGTCCAGGGGAGTGGGGCCAACGTCCTGACTTTC,CSVQGSGANVLTF
TRBJ2-2,TRBV4-2,once,-,TGTGCCAGCAGCCAAGATAAAGGAACAGGGCACACCGGGGAGCTGTTTTTT,CASSQDKGTGHTGELFF
TRBJ1-5,TRBV2,-,-,TGTGCCAGCAGCCGACAGGTTGGGAATCAGCCCCAGCATTTT,CASSRQVGNQPQHF
TRBJ2-6,TRBV3-1/TRBV3-2,-,TRBD1,TGTGCCAGCAGCCTTAGGGGGCCCGGGGCCAACGTCCTGACTTTC,CASSLRGPGANVLTF
TRBJ1-1,TRBV29-1,-,-,TGCAGCGTTGAGTTATTTATGAACACTGAAGCTTTCTTT,CSVELFMNTEAFF
TRBJ1-4,TRBV19,-,-,TGTGCCAGTAGTGAAACAAGTACTAATGAAAAACTGTTTTTT,CASSETSTNEKLFF
TRBJ1-1,TRBV5-1,-,-,TGCGCCAGCAGCTTGGCATTTGCGGGGCAGAACACTGAAGCTTTCTTT,CASSLAFAGQNTEAFF
TRBJ2-5,TRBV5-1,-,-,TGCGCCAGCAGCTTGGGAGCGGGCCGGGAGACCCAGTACTTC,CASSLGAGRETQYF
TRBJ2-7,TRBV2,-,TRBD1,TGTGCCACGGGACAGGGGTCTTACTACGAGCAGTACTTC,CATGQGSYYEQYF
TRBJ2-1,TRBV3-1/TRBV3-2,-,TRBD2,TGTGCCAGCAGCCATGGACTAGCGGGGGCCGCACCTACCGGGTTCTTC,CASSHGLAGAAPTGFF
TRBJ2-3,TRBV9,-,-,TGTGCCAGCAGCGTAGACGGACAAGATACGCAGTATTTT,CASSVDGQDTQYF
TRBJ1-3,TRBV5-1,-,TRBD1,TGCGCCAGCAGCTTATGGACAGGGACTGGAAACACCATATATTTT,CASSLWTGTGNTIYF
TRBJ2-1,TRBV12-3/TRBV12-4,-,TRBD2,TGTGCCAGCAGACTAGGGACTAGCAAGGAGCAGTTCTTC,CASRLGTSKEQFF
TRBJ2-3,TRBV11-2,-,TRBD2,TGTGCCAGCAGCTTACGAGGCGGGGGGACAGATACGCAGTATTTT,CASSLRGGGTDTQYF
TRBJ2-1,TRBV5-1,-,-,TGCGCCAGCAGCTGGAGTACAGGGAGCAATGAGCAGTTCTTC,CASSWSTGSNEQFF
TRBJ2-3,TRBV5-5,-,-,TGTGCCAGCAGCTTTTCCCCAGGGGACACAGATACGCAGTATTTT,CASSFSPGDTDTQYF
TRBJ2-2,TRBV7-3,-,-,TGTGCCAGCAGCTACACAGGGATAGGCACCGGGGAGCTGTTTTTT,CASSYTGIGTGELFF
TRBJ2-2,TRBV6-5,once,TRBD1,TGTGCCAGCAGTTTCTCGACAGGGGACACCGGGGAGCTGTTTTTT,CASSFSTGDTGELFF
TRBJ2-5,TRBV3-1/TRBV3-2,-,-,TGTGCCAGCGAAAGTGAAAGGGACTTCACCTTCGGGACCCAGTACTTC,CASESERDFTFGTQYF
TRBJ2-1,TRBV13,-,TRBD2,TGTGCCAGCAGCTGGGCTAGCGGGGGGCTCTCCTACAATGAGCAGTTCTTC,CASSWASGGLSYNEQFF
TRBJ1-6,TRBV19,-,-,TGTGCCAGTAGTAGTGGCAGGGGCCGCGATTCACCCCTCCACTTT,CASSSGRGRDSPLHF
TRBJ2-3,TRBV7-2,-,-,TGTGCCAGCAGCCGCCAGGTGGGGTCGAGCGGAGATACGCAGTATTTT,CASSRQVGSSGDTQYF
TRBJ2-5,TRBV5-1,-,TRBD1,TGCGCCAGCAGCTCCGACAGGGAAGGGCAGGAGACCCAGTACTTC,CASSSDREGQETQYF
TRBJ1-2,TRBV19,-,TRBD1,TGTGCCAGTAGTCCCCGGGACAGGTATGGCTACACCTTC,CASSPRDRYGYTF
TRBJ1-1,TRBV6-5,-,TRBD1,TGTGCCAGCAGCATGACAGGGATCAGCACTGAAGCTTTCTTT,CASSMTGISTEAFF
TRBJ1-1,TRBV3-1/TRBV3-2,-,-,TGTGCCAGCAGCCAGTTAAACACTGAAGCTTTCTTT,CASSQLNTEAFF
TRBJ2-1,TRBV4-2,-,-,TGTGCCAGCAGCCAAGACCAGTCCTACAATGAGCAGTTCTTC,CASSQDQSYNEQFF
TRBJ1-6,TRBV28,few,TRBD1,TGTGCCAGCAGTCCCCAGGGGGCGGGTTCACCCCTCCACTTT,CASSPQGAGSPLHF
TRBJ1-1,TRBV6-5,-,-,TGTGCCACCACAAAACAGGGGAACACTGAAGCTTTCTTT,CATTKQGNTEAFF
TRBJ2-7,TRBV5-8,-,-,TGTGCCAGCAGCTGGCCCGACGGGACAAAGGGGTGGTACTTC,CASSWPDGTKGWYF
TRBJ2-7,TRBV4-1,once,TRBD2,TGCGCCAGCAGCCAAGTTACCGGGGGGATATCCTACGAGCAGTACTTC,CASSQVTGGISYEQYF
TRBJ2-2,TRBV5-1,-,-,TGCGCCAGCAGCTCGTTGCCCGAGGCCGGGGAGCTGTTTTTT,CASSSLPEAGELFF
TRBJ2-7,TRBV6-5,-,-,TGTGCCAGCAGTTCTCCGAGTTCCGAGCAGTACTTC,CASSSPSSEQYF
TRBJ1-4,TRBV2,-,-,TGTGCCAGCAGTGATGGAGGGCTAGGAGGGGAAAAACTGTTTTTT,CASSDGGLGGEKLFF
TRBJ1-5,TRBV19,-,TRBD1,TGTGCCAGTAGTATAGGTCGACAGGGGGGTTCAATACAGACTCAGCCCCAGCATTTT,CASSIGRQGGSIQTQPQHF
TRBJ1-5,TRBV6-5,once,-,TGTGCCAGCAGGATACAGGGAGATCAGCCCCAGCATTTT,CASRIQGDQPQHF
TRBJ2-7,TRBV15,-,TRBD1,TGTGCCACCAGCAAGAATTTGGGACAGGGTTACGAGCAGTACTTC,CATSKNLGQGYEQYF
TRBJ2-5,TRBV4-1,-,-,TGCGCCAGCAGCCGCGCGAGGGTGGAGACCCAGTACTTC,CASSRARVETQYF
TRBJ1-1,TRBV5-1,-,TRBD1,TGCGCCAGCAGCTCACTACAGGGGGAGGCTGAAGCTTTCTTT,CASSSLQGEAEAFF
TRBJ2-1,TRBV7-9,few,TRBD2,TGTGCCAGCAGCCCAGATTTAGCGGGGGGGACGTACAATGAGCAGTTCTTC,CASSPDLAGGTYNEQFF
TRBJ2-3,TRBV5-3,-,TRBD2,TGTGCCAGAAGCTTGGTTGCTAGCGGGGTGACAGATACGCAGTATTTT,CARSLVASGVTDTQYF
TRBJ2-3,TRBV4-1,-,TRBD2,TGCGCCAGCAGCCTCCCTACTAGCGGGGGCACAGATACGCAGTATTTT,CASSLPTSGGTDTQYF
TRBJ1-2,TRBV18,few,TRBD1,TGTGCCAGCTCACGGACAGGGGACCCCTCTCTACATGGCTACACCTTC,CASSRTGDPSLHGYTF
TRBJ2-7,TRBV6-1,-,-,TGTGCCAGCAGTGAAGGACTTACGGGGATCTACGAGCAGTACTTC,CASSEGLTGIYEQYF
TRBJ1-1,TRBV5-6,-,-,TGTGCCAGCAGCTTGGATCCCTACACTGAAGCTTTCTTT,CASSLDPYTEAFF
TRBJ1-1,TRBV7-9,-,TRBD1,TGTGCCAGCAGCCCAGTCCCGGGACAGGGGTCGGGCACTGAAGCTTTCTTT,CASSPVPGQGSGTEAFF
TRBJ1-5,TRBV18,-,-,TGTGCCAGCTCACCGACCCAGGGTGTGGGGCAGCCCCAGCATTTT,CASSPTQGVGQPQHF
TRBJ2-5,TRBV3-1/TRBV3-2,-,TRBD2,TGTGCCAGCAGACAAGCTGGAGCGGGGGGGATCCTAGAGACCCAGTACTTC,CASRQAGAGGILETQYF
TRBJ2-7,TRBV5-4,-,TRBD2,TGTGCCAGCAGAGCGGGACTCCCCTTATCCTACGAGCAGTACTTC,CASRAGLPLSYEQYF
TRBJ1-1,TRBV10-1,-,TRBD1,TGCGCCAGCAAGACAGGGATGAACACTGAAGCTTTCTTT,CASKTGMNTEAFF
TRBJ1-5,TRBV1,-,-,TGCACCAGCAATCACCGGGGACAGGGGAATCAGCCCCAGCATTTT,CTSNHRGQGNQPQHF
TRBJ1-2,TRBV5-1,-,-,TGCGCCAGCAGCTTGGCTCAGGGCGGCTATGGCTACACCTTC,CASSLAQGGYGYTF
TRBJ1-1,TRBV5-1,-,-,TGCGCCAGCAGCTTGAGTCCCGCGACACCGAACACTGAAGCTTTCTTT,CASSLSPATPNTEAFF
TRBJ1-2,TRBV28,-,TRBD1,TGTGCCAGCAGCCTGACAGGGGGTAACTATGGCTACACCTTC,CASSLTGGNYGYTF
TRBJ1-4,TRBV6-5,-,-,TGTGCCAGCAGTTACTTGGGAGGGGATGAAAAACTGTTTTTT,CASSYLGGDEKLFF
TRBJ2-1,TRBV4-1,once,TRBD2,TGCGCCAGCAGCCAAGAACGGCTAGCGGGGGGGACCTACAATGAGCAGTTCTTC,CASSQERLAGGTYNEQFF
TRBJ1-2,TRBV12-5,-,TRBD1,TGTGCTAGTCAGTTTTCAGGGGGCAACGGCTACACCTTC,CASQFSGGNGYTF
TRBJ2-1,TRBV5-4,-,-,TGTGCCAGCAGCCGAGAGTACAATGAGCAGTTCTTC,CASSREYNEQFF